This T cell receptor gamma chain was identified in a study of human gamma delta and Vdelta1 T cells (dated by TCRdb to 2016 to 2019). Looking at the study overall: Delta One T cells, Vd1+ gamma-delta T cells, were investigated in the study as cytotoxic effectors against acute myeloid leukemia.

On the study overall, not on this receptor specifically: Delta One T cells were reported as polyclonal and as showing broad cytotoxic targeting of acute myeloid leukemia.

There are a few counts of this clone. This clone's antigen is unknown. Per-nucleotide qualities are absent, and no much larger clonotype sits a single base away. The sample carries other DNA sequences with the same CDR3. Libraries were made using PCR. This sample was sequenced with an Illumina MiSeq. Clones were re-identified by TCRdb from the public reads with CATT, and rows with the same DNA were merged. The sample yields 5,100 or so gamma-chain clones; about 31% were counted once. About 2.8% of the sample is in the top ten clones. V has 8 bases trimmed and J has 5 bases trimmed; junction bases matching no gene number 6. There are 13 amino acids in the CDR3, from cysteine to phenylalanine inclusive. Only the CDR3 portion is preserved as DNA: 39 bases, with reading frame beginning at the first base.

This receptor was identified in a human donor in good health. The chain is made from TRGV10 and TRGJP2. TRGV10 is identified as an open reading frame with a role that is uncertain. The sample taken for sequencing was Vdelta1 gamma-delta T cells from blood grown in culture (DOT cells). The cell subset or site tag for this specimen amounts to: Delta One T cells, in vitro expanded/differentiated Vd1+ gamma-delta T cells. Here the CDR3 is given as CAAWDSSDWIKTF. The nucleotides are TGTGCTGCGTGGGATTCGAGTGATTGGATCAAGACGTTT.